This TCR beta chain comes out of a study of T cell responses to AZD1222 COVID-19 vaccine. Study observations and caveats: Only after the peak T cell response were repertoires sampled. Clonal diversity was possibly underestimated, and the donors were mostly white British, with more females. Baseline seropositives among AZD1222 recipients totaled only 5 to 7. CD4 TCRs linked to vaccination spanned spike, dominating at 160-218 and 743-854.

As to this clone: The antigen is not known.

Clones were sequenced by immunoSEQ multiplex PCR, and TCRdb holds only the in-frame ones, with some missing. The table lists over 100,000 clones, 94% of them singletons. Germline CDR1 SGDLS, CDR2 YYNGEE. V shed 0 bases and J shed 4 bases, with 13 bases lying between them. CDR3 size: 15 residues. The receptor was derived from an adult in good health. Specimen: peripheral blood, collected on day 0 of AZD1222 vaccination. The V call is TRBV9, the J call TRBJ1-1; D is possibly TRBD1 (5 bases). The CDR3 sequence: CASSVGGVGFTEAFF. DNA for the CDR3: TGTGCCAGCAGCGTAGGAGGGGTTGGTTTCACTGAAGCTTTCTTT.